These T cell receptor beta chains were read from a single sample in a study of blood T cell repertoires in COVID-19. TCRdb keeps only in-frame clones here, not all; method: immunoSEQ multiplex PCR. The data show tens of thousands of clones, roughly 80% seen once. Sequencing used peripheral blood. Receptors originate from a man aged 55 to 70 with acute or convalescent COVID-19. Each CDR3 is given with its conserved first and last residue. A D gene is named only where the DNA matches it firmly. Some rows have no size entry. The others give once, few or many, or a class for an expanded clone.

CATSMFGQPQHF TGTGCCACCTCTATGTTTGGTCAGCCCCAGCATTTT TRBV24-1 NA NA TRBJ1-5
CASRKDRNTEAFF TGTGCCAGCAGGAAAGACAGGAACACTGAAGCTTTCTTT TRBV2 once NA TRBJ1-1
CASRQAERYTF TGTGCCAGCAGACAGGCCGAGCGCTACACCTTC TRBV3-1/TRBV3-2 NA NA TRBJ1-2
CASSPSSWAKNIQYF TGTGCCAGCAGCCCCTCTAGCTGGGCCAAAAACATTCAGTACTTC TRBV11-2 NA NA TRBJ2-4
CASSSWTGEQMAAFF TGTGCCAGCTCATCCTGGACAGGGGAGCAAATGGCGGCTTTCTTT TRBV18 NA TRBD1 TRBJ1-1
CASSEFNSEQYF TGTGCCAGTAGTGAGTTTAACTCCGAGCAGTACTTC TRBV19 NA NA TRBJ2-7
CASSMDPGDTGVLNQPQHF TGTGCCAGTAGTATGGATCCTGGGGATACAGGGGTCCTCAATCAGCCCCAGCATTTT TRBV19 NA TRBD1 TRBJ1-5
CASRRFLADTQYF TGTGCCAGCAGGCGATTTCTAGCGGATACGCAGTATTTT TRBV27 NA NA TRBJ2-3
CASSILGLLREQFF TGTGCCAGTAGTATCCTAGGACTGTTGAGGGAGCAGTTCTTC TRBV19 few NA TRBJ2-1
CAWSVEEDTEAFF TGTGCCTGGAGTGTAGAAGAGGATACTGAAGCTTTCTTT TRBV30 NA NA TRBJ1-1
CASSLGGQGDYGYTF TGTGCCAGCAGCTTGGGGGGACAGGGAGACTATGGCTACACCTTC TRBV7-8 NA TRBD1 TRBJ1-2
CASSSQVQATRYEQYF TGTGCCAGCAGCTCGCAAGTGCAAGCGACGCGGTACGAGCAGTACTTC TRBV5-4 NA NA TRBJ2-7
CASKRGTDTQYF TGTGCCAGCAAAAGGGGGACAGATACGCAGTATTTT TRBV7-9 NA NA TRBJ2-3
CASSGDGRGGEQFF TGTGCCAGCAGTGGAGATGGGAGAGGGGGTGAGCAGTTCTTC TRBV2 NA NA TRBJ2-1
CASSPGTGGWQPQHF TGTGCCAGCAGTCCCGGGACAGGGGGCTGGCAGCCCCAGCATTTT TRBV2 NA TRBD1 TRBJ1-5
CASSMLAEGYGTQYF TGTGCCAGTAGTATGCTGGCGGAGGGGTACGGTACGCAGTATTTT TRBV19 NA NA TRBJ2-3
CASSQPGTSGYLSYNEQFF TGTGCCAGCAGTCAACCCGGGACTAGCGGTTACCTCTCCTACAATGAGCAGTTCTTC TRBV27 NA TRBD2 TRBJ2-1
CASSLGAVADTQYF TGTGCCAGCAGCTTGGGGGCGGTGGCAGATACGCAGTATTTT TRBV7-9 once NA TRBJ2-3
CASSWTDNTEAFF TGTGCCAGCAGCTGGACAGATAACACTGAAGCTTTCTTT TRBV6-6 NA NA TRBJ1-1
CAWSPAGTEAFF TGTGCCTGGAGTCCGGCGGGCACTGAAGCTTTCTTT TRBV30 NA NA TRBJ1-1